The 3 T cell receptor beta chains presented below share a single source sample, sequenced in a study of cytomegalovirus exposure and HLA in healthy donors (dated by TCRdb to the late 2010s). The library was obtained by the immunoSEQ multiplex PCR assay. A mixture of 60 forward primers for TCR Vbeta segments and 13 reverse primers for TCR Jbeta segments was used in the multiplex PCR. TCRdb provides this immuneACCESS table in a form limited to in-frame rearrangements. Some clones are lacking; in checked studies, under half of them reflect an unresolved V gene, and why the rest are absent is not known. The sample table records under 200,000 clones; roughly 85% of these occur just once. Roughly 1.2% of the sample belongs to the ten largest clones. Sequenced material: PBMCs. Source of these receptors: a woman aged 45-65 years in good health and CMV-seronegative.

The rearrangement links TRBV5-1 to TRBJ1-6, with D possibly being TRBD1 (5 bases). Trimming removed 7 bases at V and 7 bases at J, with 18 bases between. CDR1 and CDR2 from the germline V gene are SGHRS and YFSETQ. CDR3 length: 15 residues. The CDR3 DNA reads TGCGCCAGCCGCGAAGCGGGGGGGGGAAATTCACCCCTCCACTTT. Amino acid sequence: CASREAGGGNSPLHF. The variable domain in full, completed from reference TRBV5-1 and TRBJ1-6, reads KAGVTQTPRYLIKTRGQQVTLSCSPISGHRSVSWYQQTPGQGLQFLFEYFSETQRNKGNFPGRFSGRQFSNSRSEMNVSTLELGDSALYLCASREAGGGNSPLHFGNGTRLTVT.

The chain employs TRBV28 and TRBJ2-7, with D possibly being TRBD1 (6 bases). Germline V lookup: CDR1 MDHEN, CDR2 SYDVKM. V shed 6 bases and J shed 3 bases, with 18 bases lying between them. CDR3 length: 15 amino acids. This chain's CDR3 is CASSRDHTGIYEQYF. As DNA, the CDR3 is TGTGCCAGCAGCCGAGACCATACAGGGATCTACGAGCAGTACTTC.

The chain uses TRBV7-2 and TRBJ2-3; possibly TRBD1 for D (6 bases). Deletions cut 4 bases from V and 1 base from J, with 18 bases between. The CDR3 loop spans 17 amino acids. Germline V gene sequence: CDR1 SGHTA, CDR2 FQGNSA. CDR3 protein: CASSSPQGHGRTDTQYF. The CDR3 nucleotides are TGTGCCAGCAGCTCTCCTCAGGGACATGGACGCACAGATACGCAGTATTTT. Full variable domain (missing parts from reference TRBV7-2 and TRBJ2-3): GAGVSQSPSNKVTEKGKDVELRCDPISGHTALYWYRQSLGQGLEFLIYFQGNSAPDKSGLPSDRFSAERTGGSVSTLTIQRTQQEDSAVYLCASSSPQGHGRTDTQYFGPGTRLTVL.